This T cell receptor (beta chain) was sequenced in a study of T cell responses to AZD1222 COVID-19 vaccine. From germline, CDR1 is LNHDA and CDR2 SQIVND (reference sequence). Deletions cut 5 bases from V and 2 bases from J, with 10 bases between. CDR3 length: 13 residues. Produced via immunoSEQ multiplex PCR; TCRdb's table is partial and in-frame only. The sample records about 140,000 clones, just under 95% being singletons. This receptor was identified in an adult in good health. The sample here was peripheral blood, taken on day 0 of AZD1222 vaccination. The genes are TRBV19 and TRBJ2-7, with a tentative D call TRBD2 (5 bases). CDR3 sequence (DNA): TGTGCCAGTAGTGTTACCGGGACCTACGAGCAGTACTTC. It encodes CASSVTGTYEQYF.